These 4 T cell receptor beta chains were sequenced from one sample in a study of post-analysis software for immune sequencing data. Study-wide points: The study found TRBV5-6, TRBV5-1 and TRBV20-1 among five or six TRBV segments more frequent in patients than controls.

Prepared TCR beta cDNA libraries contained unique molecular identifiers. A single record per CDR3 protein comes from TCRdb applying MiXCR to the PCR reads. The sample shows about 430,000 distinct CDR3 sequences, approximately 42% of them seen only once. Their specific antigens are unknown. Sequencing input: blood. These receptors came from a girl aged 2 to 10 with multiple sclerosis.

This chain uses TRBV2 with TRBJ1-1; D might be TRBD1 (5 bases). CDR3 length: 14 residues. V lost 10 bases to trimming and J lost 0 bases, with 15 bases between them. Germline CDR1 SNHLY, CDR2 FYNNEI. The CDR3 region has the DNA TGTGCCAACACAGGCACATCTTTGAACACTGAAGCTTTCTTT. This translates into CANTGTSLNTEAFF.

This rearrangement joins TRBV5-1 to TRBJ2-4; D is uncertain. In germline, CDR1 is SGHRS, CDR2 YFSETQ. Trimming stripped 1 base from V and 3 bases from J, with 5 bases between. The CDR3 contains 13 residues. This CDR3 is CASSLQDKNIQYF. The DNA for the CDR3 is TGCGCCAGCAGCTTGCAGGACAAAAACATTCAGTACTTC. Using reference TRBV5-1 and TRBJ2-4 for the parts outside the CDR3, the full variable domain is KAGVTQTPRYLIKTRGQQVTLSCSPISGHRSVSWYQQTPGQGLQFLFEYFSETQRNKGNFPGRFSGRQFSNSRSEMNVSTLELGDSALYLCASSLQDKNIQYFGAGTRLSVL.

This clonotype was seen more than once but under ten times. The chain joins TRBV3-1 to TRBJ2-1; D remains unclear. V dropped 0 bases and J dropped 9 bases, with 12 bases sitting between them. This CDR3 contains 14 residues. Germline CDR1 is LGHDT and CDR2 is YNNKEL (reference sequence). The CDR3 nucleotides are TGTGCCAGCAGCCAAGAGACGGCCGCCGGTGAGCAGTTCTTC. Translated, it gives CASSQETAAGEQFF.

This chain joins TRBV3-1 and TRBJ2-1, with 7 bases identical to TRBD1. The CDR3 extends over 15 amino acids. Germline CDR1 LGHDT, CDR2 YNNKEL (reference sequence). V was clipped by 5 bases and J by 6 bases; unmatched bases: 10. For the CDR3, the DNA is TGTGCCAGCAGCTTCACCACAGCAGGGGGCAATGAGCAGTTCTTC. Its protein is CASSFTTAGGNEQFF.